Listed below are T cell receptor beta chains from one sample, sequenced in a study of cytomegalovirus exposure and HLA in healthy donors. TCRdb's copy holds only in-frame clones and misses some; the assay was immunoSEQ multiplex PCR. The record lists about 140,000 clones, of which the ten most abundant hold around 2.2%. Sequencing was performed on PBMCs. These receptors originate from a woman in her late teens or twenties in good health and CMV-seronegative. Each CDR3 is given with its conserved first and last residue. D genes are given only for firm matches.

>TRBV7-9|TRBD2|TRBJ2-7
TGTGCCAGCAGCTTTGGTAGCGGGAGGAAAACCTACGAGCAGTACTTC
CASSFGSGRKTYEQYF
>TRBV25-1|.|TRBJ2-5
TGTGCCAGCAGTGAGCGGATCCAAGAGACCCAGTACTTC
CASSERIQETQYF
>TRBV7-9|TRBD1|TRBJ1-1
TGTGCCAGCAGCTTAGCCGACAGGGACACTGAAGCTTTCTTT
CASSLADRDTEAFF
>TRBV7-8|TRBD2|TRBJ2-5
TGTGCCAGCAGCTATGGCGGGAGAACACAAGAGACCCAGTACTTC
CASSYGGRTQETQYF
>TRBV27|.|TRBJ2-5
TGTGCCAGCAGTTTGACCCTAGGAGGGGAGACCCAGTACTTC
CASSLTLGGETQYF
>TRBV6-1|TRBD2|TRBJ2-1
TGTGCCAGCATTGGAGGGGAGGGAACCTACAATGAGCAGTTCTTC
CASIGGEGTYNEQFF
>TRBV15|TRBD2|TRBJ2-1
TGTGCCACCAGCATTACTAGCGGGAGGGCCAATGAGCAGTTCTTC
CATSITSGRANEQFF
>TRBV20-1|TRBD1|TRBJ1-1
TGCAGTGGGACAGGGGGAACTGAAGCTTTTTTT
CSGTGGTEAFF
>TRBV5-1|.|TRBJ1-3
TGCGCCAGCAGCACCCAGGGGAGCAACACCATATATTTT
CASSTQGSNTIYF
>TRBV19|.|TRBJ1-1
TGTGCCAGTATGTGGGCGGGGGGCCCTGAAGCTTTCTTT
CASMWAGGPEAFF
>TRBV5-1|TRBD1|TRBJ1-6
TGCGCCAGCAGCCAGGGACAGGGGTATTCACCCCTCCACTTT
CASSQGQGYSPLHF
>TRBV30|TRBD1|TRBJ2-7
TGTGCCTGGAGTGTCGGACAGGGCTCCTACGAGCAGTACTTC
CAWSVGQGSYEQYF
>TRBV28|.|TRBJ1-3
TGTGCCAGCAGTTTGGTGAGCTCTGGAAACACCATATATTTT
CASSLVSSGNTIYF
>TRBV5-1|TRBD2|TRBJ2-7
TGCGCCAGCAGCCTCATCCCGGCTAGCGGGACCCAGCCGGGCTACGAGCAGTACTTC
CASSLIPASGTQPGYEQYF
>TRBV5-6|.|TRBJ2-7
TGTGCCAGCAGCTCCCTGGAGCGGTACGAGCAGTACTTC
CASSSLERYEQYF
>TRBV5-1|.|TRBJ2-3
TGCGCCAGCAGTCAGGGGCTGGGCACAGATACGCAGTATTTT
CASSQGLGTDTQYF
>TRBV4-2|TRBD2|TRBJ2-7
TGTGCCAGCAGCCAAGACCCCCTCACTAGCGGGAGAAGCTACGAGCAGTACTTC
CASSQDPLTSGRSYEQYF
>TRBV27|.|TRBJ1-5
TGTGCCAGCAGTTTGAGCAGGGTCGATCAGCCCCAGCATTTT
CASSLSRVDQPQHF
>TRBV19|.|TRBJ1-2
TGTGCCAGTAGTATGTGGAGCGACTATGGCTACACCTTC
CASSMWSDYGYTF
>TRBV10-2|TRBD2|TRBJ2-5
TGCGCCAGCAGTGAGGAGCTAGCGGGTAGCCAAGAGACCCAGTACTTC
CASSEELAGSQETQYF
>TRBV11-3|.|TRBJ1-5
TGTGCCAGCAGCTTATGTTGGGTCGACCGGCGGGTTCAGCCCCAGCATTTT
CASSLCWVDRRVQPQHF
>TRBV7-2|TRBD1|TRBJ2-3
TGTGCCAGCAACCCGGTGGCAGGGGGCGCCGATACGCAGTATTTT
CASNPVAGGADTQYF
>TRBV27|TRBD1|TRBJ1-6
TGTGCCAGCCGAACTGGACAGGGGATGGATTCACCCCTCCACTTT
CASRTGQGMDSPLHF
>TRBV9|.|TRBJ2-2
TGTGCCAGCAGCGCCTCTGTCACCGGGGAGCTGTTTTTT
CASSASVTGELFF
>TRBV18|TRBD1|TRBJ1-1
TGTGCCAGCTCACCACTAGAACATGGACAGGTTAACACTGAAGCTTTCTTT
CASSPLEHGQVNTEAFF
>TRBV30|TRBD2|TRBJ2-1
TGTGCCTGGTACCGGGAGGGCTCCTACAATGAGCAGTTCTTC
CAWYREGSYNEQFF
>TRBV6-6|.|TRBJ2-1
TGTGCCAGCACTGCGGGACTCAGAGACAATGAGCAGTTCTTC
CASTAGLRDNEQFF
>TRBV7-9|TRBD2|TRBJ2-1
TGTGCCAGCAGCCCAGGTAGCGGGAGCGAGAGAGAGCAGTTCTTC
CASSPGSGSEREQFF
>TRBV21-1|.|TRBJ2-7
TGTGCCAGCAGGGGTACAATGGCGACTAGCGGGAGATTTAACGAGCAGTACTTC
CASRGTMATSGRFNEQYF
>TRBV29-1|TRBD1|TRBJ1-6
TGCAGCGTTGAGGAGGGGGCGGGTTCACCCCTCCACTTT
CSVEEGAGSPLHF
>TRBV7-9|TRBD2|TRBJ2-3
TGTGCCAGCAGACGAGACACTAGCGCGAAGATAGATACGCAGTATTTT
CASRRDTSAKIDTQYF
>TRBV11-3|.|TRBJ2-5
TGTGCCAGCAGCTCAGTACTGGCGGGGGCACAAGAGACCCAGTACTTC
CASSSVLAGAQETQYF
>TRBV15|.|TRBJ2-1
TGTGCCACCAGCGACGGTCTACAAGCGCGGAACAATGAGCAGTTCTTC
CATSDGLQARNNEQFF
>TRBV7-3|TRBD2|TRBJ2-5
TGTGCCAGCAGCCTAATGGGACTAGCGGAAGAGACCCAGTACTTC
CASSLMGLAEETQYF
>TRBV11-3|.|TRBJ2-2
TGTGCCAGCAGCCCCCAGGGGGGTAACACCGGGGAGCTGTTTTTT
CASSPQGGNTGELFF
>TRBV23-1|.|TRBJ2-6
TGCGCCAGCAGTCTACACCTCTCTGGGGCCAACGTCCTGACTTTC
CASSLHLSGANVLTF
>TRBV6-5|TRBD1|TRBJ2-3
TGTGCCAGCAGTTACTCGGGGGGACAGGGCACAGATACGCAGTATTTT
CASSYSGGQGTDTQYF
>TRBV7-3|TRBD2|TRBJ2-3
TGTGCCAGCAGCTTGGTCGCGGGAGGAAAAGATACGCAGTATTTT
CASSLVAGGKDTQYF
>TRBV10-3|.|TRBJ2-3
TGTGCCATCAGTGAGTCAGGAGGGGTGGAAGATACGCAGTATTTT
CAISESGGVEDTQYF
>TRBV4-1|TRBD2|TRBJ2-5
TGCGCCAGCAGCCCATCACCAGGGACTAGCGGGGAGACCCAGTACTTC
CASSPSPGTSGETQYF
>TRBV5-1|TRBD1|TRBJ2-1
TGCGCCAGCAGCCGGGACAGGGGGCTAAATGAGCAGTTCTTC
CASSRDRGLNEQFF
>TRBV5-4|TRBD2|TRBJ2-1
TGTGCCAGCAGCTTTGGCGGGAGGGCCGGTAGTGGGTCCTACAATGAGCAGTTCTTC
CASSFGGRAGSGSYNEQFF
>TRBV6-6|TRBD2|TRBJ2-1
TGTGCCAGCTGGACGACTAGCGGGAACTACAATGAGCAGTTCTTC
CASWTTSGNYNEQFF
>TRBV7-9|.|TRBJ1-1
TGTGCCAGCAGCCCGACAGTGAACACTGAAGCTTTCTTT
CASSPTVNTEAFF
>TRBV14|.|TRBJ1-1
TGTGCCAGCAGCCAAGATCAACTAGCGGCGGAGGGCTTTATCGAGGCTGAAGCTTTCTTT
CASSQDQLAAEGFIEAEAFF
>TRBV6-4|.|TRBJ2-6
TGTGCCAGCAGTGAAGAGTCTCTCTCTGGGGCCAACGTCCTGACTTTC
CASSEESLSGANVLTF
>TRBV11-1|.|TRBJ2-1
TGTGCCAGCAGCGCGGCGGGCGCGAGTTACAATGAGCAGTTCTTC
CASSAAGASYNEQFF
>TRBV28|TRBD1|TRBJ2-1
TGTGCCAGCAGAACAGGGGGCTCCTACAATGAGCAGTTCTTC
CASRTGGSYNEQFF
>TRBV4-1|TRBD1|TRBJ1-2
TGCGCCAGCAGCCAAGGGGACCAGGGGGAAGGCTACACCTTC
CASSQGDQGEGYTF
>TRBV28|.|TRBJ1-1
TGTGCCAGCAATCTCGAGAGGACTGAAGCTTTCTTT
CASNLERTEAFF